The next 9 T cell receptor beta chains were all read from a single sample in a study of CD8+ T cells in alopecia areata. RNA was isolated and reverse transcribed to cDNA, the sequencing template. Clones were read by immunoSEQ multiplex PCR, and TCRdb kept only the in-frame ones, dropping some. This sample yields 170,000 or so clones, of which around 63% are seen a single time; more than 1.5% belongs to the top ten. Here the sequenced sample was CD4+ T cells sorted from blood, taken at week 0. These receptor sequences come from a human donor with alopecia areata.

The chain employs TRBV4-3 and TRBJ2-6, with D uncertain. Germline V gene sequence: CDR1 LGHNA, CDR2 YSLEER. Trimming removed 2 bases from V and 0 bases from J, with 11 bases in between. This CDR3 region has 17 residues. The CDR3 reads CASSQSPTYSGANVLTF. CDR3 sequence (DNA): TGCGCCAGCAGCCAATCGCCCACCTACTCTGGGGCCAACGTCCTGACTTTC.

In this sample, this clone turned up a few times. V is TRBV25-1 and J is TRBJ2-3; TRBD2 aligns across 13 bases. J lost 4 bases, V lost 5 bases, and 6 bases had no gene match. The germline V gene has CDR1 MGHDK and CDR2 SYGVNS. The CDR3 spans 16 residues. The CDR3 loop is CASSRGTSGVSDTQYF. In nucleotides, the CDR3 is TGTGCCAGCAGTCGGGGGACTAGCGGGGTCTCAGATACGCAGTATTTT.

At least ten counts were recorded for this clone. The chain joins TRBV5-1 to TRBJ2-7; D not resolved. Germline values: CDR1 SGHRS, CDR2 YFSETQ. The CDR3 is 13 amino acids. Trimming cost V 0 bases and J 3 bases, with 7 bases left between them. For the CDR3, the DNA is TGCGCCAGCAGCTTGGTACCCGACTACGAGCAGTACTTC. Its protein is CASSLVPDYEQYF.

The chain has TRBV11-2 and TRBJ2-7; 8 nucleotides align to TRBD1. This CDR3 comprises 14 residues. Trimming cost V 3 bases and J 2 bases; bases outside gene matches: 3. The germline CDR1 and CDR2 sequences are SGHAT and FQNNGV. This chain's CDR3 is CASSFGQGTYEQYF. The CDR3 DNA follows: TGTGCCAGCAGCTTTGGACAGGGTACCTACGAGCAGTACTTC.

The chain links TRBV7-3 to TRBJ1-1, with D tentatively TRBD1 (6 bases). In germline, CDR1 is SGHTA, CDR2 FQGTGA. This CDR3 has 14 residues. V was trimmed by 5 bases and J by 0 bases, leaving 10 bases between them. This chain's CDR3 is CASSTDRMNTEAFF. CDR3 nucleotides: TGTGCCAGCAGCACCGACAGGATGAACACTGAAGCTTTCTTT.

The CDR3 coding sequence is TGTGCCAGCAGCTTAGAAGATCGGGGTAGTCAAAACATTCAGTACTTC. As protein: CASSLEDRGSQNIQYF. The chain recombines TRBV7-2 with TRBJ2-4, with TRBD2 as a possible D gene (5 bases). The CDR3 has 16 amino acids. CDR1 and CDR2 (germline): SGHTA, FQGNSA. Trimming took off 1 base at V and 5 bases at J, with 15 bases between the two ends.

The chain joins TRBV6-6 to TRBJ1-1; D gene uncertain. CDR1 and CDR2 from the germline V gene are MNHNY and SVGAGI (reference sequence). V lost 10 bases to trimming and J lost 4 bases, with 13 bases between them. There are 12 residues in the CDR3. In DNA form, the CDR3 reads TGTGCCATCACGTCCTTGGGCACTGAAGCTTTCTTT. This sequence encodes CAITSLGTEAFF.

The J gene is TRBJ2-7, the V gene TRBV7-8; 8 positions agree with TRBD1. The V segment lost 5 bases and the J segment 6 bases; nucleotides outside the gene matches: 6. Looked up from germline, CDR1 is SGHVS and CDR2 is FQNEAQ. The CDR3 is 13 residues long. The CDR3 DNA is TGTGCCAGCAGCCGGACAGGGAACGGCGAGCAGTACTTC. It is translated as CASSRTGNGEQYF.

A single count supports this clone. The CDR3 sequence: CASSEWGTDYGYTF. DNA for the CDR3: TGTGCCAGCAGTGAATGGGGGACAGATTATGGCTACACCTTC. This chain uses TRBV25-1 with TRBJ1-2, with TRBD1 matching 7 bases. Looked up from germline, CDR1 is MGHDK and CDR2 is SYGVNS. The ends lost 1 base at V and 5 bases at J; junction bases unmatched: 4. The CDR3 is 14 amino acids.